The present T cell receptor beta chain was sequenced within a study of blood T cells in healthy people across ages. Per the germline V gene, CDR1 is SEHNR and CDR2 is FQNEAQ (reference sequence). Trimming cost V 9 bases and J 2 bases, with 13 bases left between them. There are 13 residues in the CDR3. Sample-barcoded 5' priming and a J-beta primer mix drove a second PCR of about 6 to 12 cycles. Any given sample supplied a minimum of 3 million CDR3-containing paired-end reads. TCRdb re-analysed the 5' RACE reads in MiXCR, keeping a single row per CDR3 protein. The sample has over 700,000 distinct CDR3 sequences, 20% to 25% seen once. The authors isolated at least 7 million PBMCs per sample. This clonotype was observed a handful of times. These records were also assigned to another study, of T cells of mothers and their children. That work contributes: In the second PCR, M1S primer introduced barcodes and 2-4 random bases. Detection yielded no persistent microchimeric T cell clones.

Sequencing used blood. This chain connects TRBV7-9 to TRBJ1-2, with D unresolved. This receptor was obtained from a boy aged 10-17 years in good health. CDR3 nucleotides: TGTGCCAGTACTGCCAGTGGAAACTATGGCTACACCTTC. Translating it yields CASTASGNYGYTF.